This TCR beta chain was profiled in a study of blood T cells in healthy people across ages. In regard to this clonotype: As yet, its antigen is unknown.

Trimming removed 2 bases at V and 6 bases at J, with 13 bases between. Germline V gene lookup returns CDR1 SGDLS and CDR2 YYNGEE. The CDR3 consists of 14 residues. Study outcomes and limitations: Naive and antigen-experienced cells were not separated, limiting conclusive comparison. Per million T cells, the diversity of TCR beta decreased roughly linearly as age advanced.

Isolation yielded PBMCs, at least 7 million per sample, in every case. It was with a sample-barcoded 5' primer and a J-beta primer mix that a second PCR of about 6 to 11 cycles was run. One entry per CDR3 protein results from TCRdb running MiXCR on the 5' RACE reads. This repertoire shows 950,000 to 1,200,000 distinct CDR3 sequences, around two fifths found once; its top ten account for around 13%. This receptor was taken from a man between 18 and 35 years old in good health. This chain uses TRBV9 with TRBJ2-3, with D possibly being TRBD1 (6 bases). The sequencing sample was made of blood. The CDR3 sequence: CASSVGHLGDTQYF. CDR3 in DNA: TGTGCCAGCAGCGTGGGACACCTCGGGGATACGCAGTATTTT.